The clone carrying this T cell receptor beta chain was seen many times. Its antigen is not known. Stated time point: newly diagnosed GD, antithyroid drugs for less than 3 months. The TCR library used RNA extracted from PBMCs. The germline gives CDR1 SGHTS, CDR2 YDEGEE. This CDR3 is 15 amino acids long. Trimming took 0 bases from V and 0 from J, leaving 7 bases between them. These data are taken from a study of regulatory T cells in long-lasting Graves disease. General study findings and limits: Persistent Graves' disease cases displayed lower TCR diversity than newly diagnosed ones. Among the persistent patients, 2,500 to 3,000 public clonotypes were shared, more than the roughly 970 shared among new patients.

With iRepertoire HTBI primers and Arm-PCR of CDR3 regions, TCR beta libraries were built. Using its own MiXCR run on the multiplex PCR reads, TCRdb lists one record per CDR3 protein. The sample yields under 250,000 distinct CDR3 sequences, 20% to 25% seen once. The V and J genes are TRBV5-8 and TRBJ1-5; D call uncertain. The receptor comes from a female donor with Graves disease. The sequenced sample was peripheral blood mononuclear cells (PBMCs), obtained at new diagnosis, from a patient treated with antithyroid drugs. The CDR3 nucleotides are TGTGCCAGCAGCTTGGGGTGGGATAGCAATCAGCCCCAGCATTTT. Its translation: CASSLGWDSNQPQHF.